Listed below are T cell receptor beta chains from one sample, sequenced in a study of spatial heterogeneity in lung cancer. TCRdb redid the calling of the 5' RACE reads with MiXCR, one entry per CDR3 protein. This table has 100,000 to 120,000 distinct CDR3 sequences, about a tenth appearing once. The sequences come from PBMCs, collected at follow-up. All receptors derive from a female donor with early-stage non-small cell lung cancer. Both conserved end residues are part of each CDR3. A D gene is named only where the DNA matches it firmly. Where a row states a size, it is once, few, many or the class of an expanded clone; other rows omit it.

>-|TRBJ2-7|-|11|TRBV10-3
CASRENYEQYF
TGTGCCAGTCGGGAGAACTACGAGCAGTACTTC
>many|TRBJ2-2|-|11|TRBV7-6
CASGQKRELFF
TGTGCCAGCGGACAGAAGAGGGAGCTGTTTTTT
>-|TRBJ2-2|TRBD2|14|TRBV24-1
CATSRSGSSGELFF
TGTGCCACCAGTAGAAGCGGGAGCTCCGGGGAGCTGTTTTTT
>many|TRBJ1-2|-|15|TRBV20-1
CSARKIGTLNYGYTF
TGCAGTGCTAGAAAAATAGGGACACTCAACTATGGCTACACCTTC
>few|TRBJ2-3|TRBD2|16|TRBV7-2
CASSLGLAGGTDTQYF
TGTGCCAGCAGCTTAGGACTAGCGGGAGGGACAGATACGCAGTATTTT
>many|TRBJ2-4|TRBD1|15|TRBV20-1
CSASYRGLAKNIQYF
TGCAGTGCTAGTTACAGGGGGCTAGCCAAAAACATTCAGTACTTC
>-|TRBJ2-5|-|11|TRBV4-1
CASSQGYTQYF
TGCGCCAGCAGCCAAGGTTATACCCAGTACTTC
>-|TRBJ1-5|-|13|TRBV3-1
CASSQARDQPQHF
TGTGCCAGCAGCCAAGCACGTGATCAGCCCCAGCATTTT
>-|TRBJ2-3|-|15|TRBV28
CASSLTGSYTDTQYF
TGTGCCAGCAGTTTGACAGGCAGTTACACAGATACGCAGTATTTT
>many|TRBJ1-6|-|13|TRBV27
CASSLSYNSPLHF
TGTGCCAGCAGTTTAAGCTATAATTCACCCCTCCACTTT
>many|TRBJ2-7|TRBD2|17|TRBV27
CASSLSGLAGGPYEQYF
TGTGCCAGCAGTTTATCGGGACTAGCGGGAGGGCCCTACGAGCAGTACTTC
>few|TRBJ2-7|-|12|TRBV7-2
CASSLNSNEQYF
TGTGCCAGCAGCTTAAACAGCAACGAGCAGTACTTC
>-|TRBJ1-1|-|14|TRBV27
CASSPFTGYTEAFF
TGTGCCAGCAGTCCCTTTACAGGGTACACTGAAGCTTTCTTT
>-|TRBJ2-1|TRBD2|16|TRBV20-1
CSASCPSGQPYNEQFF
TGCAGTGCTAGTTGCCCTAGCGGACAACCCTACAATGAGCAGTTCTTC
>few|TRBJ1-1|TRBD1|15|TRBV5-5
CASSRGQGLITEAFF
TGTGCCAGCAGCAGGGGACAGGGGCTGATCACTGAAGCTTTCTTT
>few|TRBJ1-5|-|12|TRBV6-6
CASSRGLAPQHF
TGTGCCAGCAGTAGGGGGTTGGCGCCCCAGCATTTT
>-|TRBJ1-4|-|14|TRBV27
CASRRKGLSEKLFF
TGTGCCAGCAGAAGGAAGGGGCTTTCGGAAAAACTGTTTTTT
>many|TRBJ2-5|-|14|TRBV5-1
CASSPAINQETQYF
TGCGCCAGCAGCCCGGCCATAAACCAAGAGACCCAGTACTTC
>-|TRBJ2-1|-|11|TRBV29-1
CSVDRPTEQFF
TGCAGCGTAGACAGGCCCACTGAGCAGTTCTTC
>many|TRBJ2-1|TRBD2|17|TRBV27
CASSIRILAASYNEQFF
TGTGCCAGCAGTATCCGCATCCTAGCGGCCTCCTACAATGAGCAGTTCTTC
>-|TRBJ2-7|-|13|TRBV6-2/TRBV6-3
CASELGPSSKQYF
TGTGCCAGTGAACTCGGGCCCTCCTCGAAGCAGTACTTC
>-|TRBJ2-5|-|14|TRBV5-1
CASSLQATSETQYF
TGCGCCAGCAGTTTACAGGCAACAAGCGAGACCCAGTACTTC
>few|TRBJ1-5|-|12|TRBV15
CATSRGEQPQHF
TGTGCCACCAGCAGAGGAGAACAGCCCCAGCATTTT
>-|TRBJ1-4|-|15|TRBV30
CAWSRGGVLSEKLFF
TGTGCCTGGAGTAGGGGGGGCGTCCTGAGTGAAAAACTGTTTTTT
>many|TRBJ1-1|TRBD1|14|TRBV29-1
CSVKPSGTVTEAFF
TGCAGCGTTAAACCATCCGGGACAGTCACTGAAGCTTTCTTT
>many|TRBJ2-5|TRBD2|13|TRBV10-3
CAIRGLAQETQYF
TGTGCCATCAGGGGACTAGCGCAAGAGACCCAGTACTTC
>-|TRBJ1-4|TRBD1|14|TRBV12-3/TRBV12-4
CASRTGTVNEKLFF
TGTGCCAGCAGAACCGGGACAGTTAATGAAAAACTGTTTTTT
>-|TRBJ2-1|TRBD1|12|TRBV20-1
CSALGQGDEQFF
TGCAGTGCTCTAGGACAGGGCGATGAGCAGTTCTTC
>many|TRBJ2-4|-|15|TRBV7-9
CASSSGDFAKNIQYF
TGTGCCAGCAGTTCAGGCGACTTCGCCAAAAACATTCAGTACTTC
>many|TRBJ2-7|TRBD2|13|TRBV20-1
CSARRRESYEQYF
TGCAGTGCTAGACGGCGGGAGAGTTACGAGCAGTACTTC
>-|TRBJ2-1|-|15|TRBV5-6
CASSPKTQGYNEQFF
TGTGCCAGCAGCCCGAAGACGCAGGGGTACAATGAGCAGTTCTTC
>-|TRBJ1-5|-|14|TRBV5-5
CASSSLTNFQPQHF
TGTGCCAGCAGCTCCCTGACAAATTTCCAGCCCCAGCATTTT
>many|TRBJ2-3|TRBD1|16|TRBV9
CASSLMGQGLADTQYF
TGTGCCAGCAGCTTGATGGGACAGGGATTGGCAGATACGCAGTATTTT
>-|TRBJ2-5|TRBD2|16|TRBV9
CASSGAGGGLAETQYF
TGTGCCAGCAGCGGAGCGGGAGGGGGTTTGGCAGAGACCCAGTACTTC
>-|TRBJ2-3|TRBD2|15|TRBV28
CASSLSGAPTDTQYF
TGTGCCAGCAGTCTTAGCGGGGCCCCCACAGATACGCAGTATTTT
>-|TRBJ1-6|-|16|TRBV12-3/TRBV12-4
CASSLGWTSSGSPLHF
TGTGCCAGCAGTTTAGGTTGGACATCTAGCGGCTCGCCCCTCCACTTT
>many|TRBJ2-2|TRBD2|15|TRBV29-1
CSVATSGTNTGELFF
TGCAGCGTTGCAACTAGCGGGACTAACACCGGGGAGCTGTTTTTT
>few|TRBJ1-5|TRBD1|14|TRBV28
CASSQGQKNQPQHF
TGTGCCAGCAGTCAGGGACAGAAAAATCAGCCCCAGCATTTT
>many|TRBJ1-4|-|13|TRBV2
CASSEGWAEKLFF
TGTGCCAGCAGTGAGGGCTGGGCTGAAAAACTGTTTTTT
>-|TRBJ1-4|-|13|TRBV7-9
CASSLGRFEKLFF
TGTGCCAGCAGCTTAGGAAGATTTGAAAAACTGTTTTTT
>-|TRBJ1-1|-|13|TRBV19
CASRGQGNTEAFF
TGTGCCAGTAGAGGGCAGGGGAACACTGAAGCTTTCTTT
>few|TRBJ2-1|TRBD1|13|TRBV20-1
CSAVRDRGSQQFF
TGCAGTGCAGTCCGGGACAGGGGATCTCAGCAGTTCTTC
>-|TRBJ2-1|-|14|TRBV5-1
CASSNGQQYNEQFF
TGCGCCAGCAGCAACGGACAGCAGTACAATGAGCAGTTCTTC
>few|TRBJ2-1|TRBD2|18|TRBV4-2
CASSLRLAGGDVYNEQFF
TGTGCCAGCAGCCTAAGACTAGCGGGAGGGGACGTTTACAATGAGCAGTTCTTC
>many|TRBJ2-3|TRBD2|16|TRBV20-1
CSASAPGLAVRDTQYF
TGCAGTGCTAGCGCGCCGGGACTAGCGGTTCGAGATACGCAGTATTTT
>few|TRBJ2-3|-|13|TRBV2
CASQIHPGDTQYF
TGTGCCAGCCAAATACACCCGGGGGATACGCAGTATTTT
>-|TRBJ2-7|TRBD2|14|TRBV15
CATSRTSGPYEQYF
TGTGCCACCAGTAGGACTAGCGGACCCTACGAGCAGTACTTC
>few|TRBJ2-1|-|15|TRBV6-5
CATRPGGGANNEQFF
TGTGCCACGAGGCCCGGGGGAGGCGCAAACAATGAGCAGTTCTTC
>-|TRBJ1-1|-|13|TRBV20-1
CSADDTLNTEAFF
TGCAGTGCCGACGACACCCTGAACACTGAAGCTTTCTTT
>-|TRBJ2-1|TRBD2|13|TRBV29-1
CSVREAGYNEQFF
TGCAGCGTGCGGGAGGCAGGTTACAATGAGCAGTTCTTC
>-|TRBJ1-6|TRBD1|15|TRBV12-3/TRBV12-4
CASSTDRGWNSPLHF
TGTGCCAGCAGTACGGACAGGGGGTGGAATTCACCCCTCCACTTT
>-|TRBJ1-2|TRBD1|15|TRBV7-2
CASSLARTGGSGYTF
TGTGCCAGCAGCTTAGCAAGGACAGGGGGATCTGGCTACACCTTC
>many|TRBJ1-5|TRBD1|14|TRBV28
CASSQDRAIQPQHF
TGTGCCAGCAGTCAGGACAGGGCCATTCAGCCCCAGCATTTT
>-|TRBJ2-3|TRBD2|18|TRBV6-2/TRBV6-3
CASSYPPGLAGMSDTQYF
TGTGCCAGCAGTTACCCGCCGGGACTAGCGGGAATGTCAGATACGCAGTATTTT
>-|TRBJ1-5|-|14|TRBV2
CASSEGRLDQPQHF
TGTGCCAGCAGTGAGGGGCGGCTCGATCAGCCCCAGCATTTT
>many|TRBJ2-5|-|15|TRBV20-1
CSARSDGANQETQYF
TGCAGTGCTAGATCTGATGGGGCAAACCAAGAGACCCAGTACTTC
>few|TRBJ1-1|-|15|TRBV7-9
CASSFGGTMNTEAFF
TGTGCCAGCAGCTTTGGGGGGACCATGAACACTGAAGCTTTCTTT
>many|TRBJ1-1|TRBD1|15|TRBV30
CAWSAIDRVNTEAFF
TGTGCCTGGAGCGCCATTGACAGGGTGAACACTGAAGCTTTCTTT